This T cell receptor (beta chain) was sequenced for a study of T cell responses to AZD1222 COVID-19 vaccine (TCRdb year 2021). Background on the whole study: A total of under 250 trial participants underwent TCR sequencing, of whom approximately 200 had received two doses of AZD1222 and approximately 26 had received two doses of the MenACWY control vaccine. Enrollment into the trials was organized by age into subgroups of 18-55, 56-69 and 70-plus years, and those subgroups contained approximately 160, 26 and 62 TCR-sequenced participants, respectively. The full study reports these points: Reportedly, close to half of the unique spike-specific TCRs recognized epitopes lying outside the regions that are mutated in the B.1.351 and B.1.1.7 variants. Participants were mostly white British, with more females than males. The authors suggested clonal diversity may have been underestimated. The 56-69-year group was small, and its depth increase did not reach significance, likely because of low power. Conclusions about previously exposed vaccinees were limited because only six or seven AZD1222 recipients were SARS-CoV-2 seropositive at baseline. A significant rise in spike-specific TCR breadth and depth was observed after two AZD1222 doses relative to day 0 and relative to MenACWY recipients. The vaccine-associated CD4 TCRs covered the entire spike protein, and the dominant responses fell in regions 160-218 and 743-854. Because no day 14 peak-response samples were available, repertoires were characterized only after the peak T cell response.

This clone was seen more than once but under ten times. Its antigen is unknown. No per-base quality is available; no much larger clone lies one base away. According to the study, the label for this sample's time point signals: about 28 days (+/-7) after the second vaccine dose. AZD1222 recipients given second doses at about 4 weeks or at about 12 weeks were pooled, since spike-specific TCR depth and breadth were not found to differ between the two schedules. Samples from vaccinated people were obtained from the UK trials COV001 and COV002, which included a single-blind randomized controlled phase 2/3 trial of AZD1222 (ChAdOx1 nCoV-19) in healthy adults. Trial participant PBMC samples were collected at day 0 and day 28 after the second dose for TCRbeta chain sequencing. The CDR3 regions of human TCRbeta chains were subjected to immunosequencing. Processing in the source paper ran as follows. Repertoire TCRs were checked for matches against a reference library of SARS-CoV-2-specific TCRs that had been generated using the MIRA antigen-specificity platform. Breadth meant the fraction of unique TCRs that were SARS-CoV-2-associated, whereas depth meant the fraction of total T cells that were SARS-CoV-2-associated. Using the MIRA data, each spike-specific TCR was mapped to the spike region that the TCR reacts to and placed in a CD4 or CD8 class. Log10-transformed breadth and depth values were compared by one-way ANOVA with Sidak's multiple comparisons tests. TCRdb obtained this table from immuneACCESS and retained in-frame rearrangements with V and J assigned. These tables miss some clones; where compared with another copy, unresolved V genes account for less than half of the shortfall, and the remainder is unexplained. V, J and clone size were drawn from that table, and D and trimming were deduced from the DNA. Across this sample there are 65,000 to 75,000 clones, with around 80% seen only once. Together, the top ten hold around 50% of the sample.

The origin of this receptor is an adult who received the AZD1222 COVID-19 vaccine. This specimen was peripheral blood, taken 28 days after the second AZD1222 dose.

The base sequence is TGTGCCAGCTTAGACACCCTGAATTCACCCCTCCACTTT. Its product reads: CASLDTLNSPLHF. Rearrangement joined TRBV6-5 to TRBJ1-6; the D gene assignment is ambiguous. The germline V gene sets CDR1 to MNHEY and CDR2 to SVGAGI. V sheds 8 bases and J sheds 7 bases, leaving 12 bases between their ends. The CDR3 runs 13 amino acids, cysteine and phenylalanine included. Only CDR3 DNA remains: 39 bases, in frame from the first base.